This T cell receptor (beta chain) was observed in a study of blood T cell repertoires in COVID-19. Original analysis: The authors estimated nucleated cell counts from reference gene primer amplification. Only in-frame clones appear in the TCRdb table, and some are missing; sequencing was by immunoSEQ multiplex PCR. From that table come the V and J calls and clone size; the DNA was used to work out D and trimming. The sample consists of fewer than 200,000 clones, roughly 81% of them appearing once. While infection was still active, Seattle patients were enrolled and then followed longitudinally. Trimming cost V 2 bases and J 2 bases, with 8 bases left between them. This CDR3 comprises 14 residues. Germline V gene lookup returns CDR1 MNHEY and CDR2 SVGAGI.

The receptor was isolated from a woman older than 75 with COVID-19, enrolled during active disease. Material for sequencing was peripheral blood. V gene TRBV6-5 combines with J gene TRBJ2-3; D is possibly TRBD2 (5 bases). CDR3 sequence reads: CASSYEGITDTQYF. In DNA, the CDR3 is TGTGCCAGCAGTTACGAGGGAATCACAGATACGCAGTATTTT.